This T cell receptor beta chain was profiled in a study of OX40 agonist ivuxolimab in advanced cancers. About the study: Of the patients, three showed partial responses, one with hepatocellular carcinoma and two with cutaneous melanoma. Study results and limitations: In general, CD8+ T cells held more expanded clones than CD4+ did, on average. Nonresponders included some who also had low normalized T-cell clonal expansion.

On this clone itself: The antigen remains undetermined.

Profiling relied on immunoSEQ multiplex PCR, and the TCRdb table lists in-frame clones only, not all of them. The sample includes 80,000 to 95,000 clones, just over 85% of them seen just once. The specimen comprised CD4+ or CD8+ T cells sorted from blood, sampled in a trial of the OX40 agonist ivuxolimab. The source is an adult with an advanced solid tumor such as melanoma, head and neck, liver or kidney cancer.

The CDR3 sequence is CASSVGLSGNTIYF. The CDR3 DNA sequence: TGTGCCAGCAGCGTAGGTCTCTCTGGAAACACCATATATTTT. This chain joins TRBV9 and TRBJ1-3, with D unclear. The CDR3 extends over 14 amino acids. Per germline, CDR1 SGDLS and CDR2 YYNGEE. V lost 0 bases and J 0 bases, leaving 4 bases between the germline ends. Supplemented by reference TRBV9 and TRBJ1-3, the full variable domain reads DSGVTQTPKHLITATGQRVTLRCSPRSGDLSVYWYQQSLDQGLQFLIQYYNGEERAKGNILERFSAQQFPDLHSELNLSSLELGDSALYFCASSVGLSGNTIYFGEGSWLTVV.